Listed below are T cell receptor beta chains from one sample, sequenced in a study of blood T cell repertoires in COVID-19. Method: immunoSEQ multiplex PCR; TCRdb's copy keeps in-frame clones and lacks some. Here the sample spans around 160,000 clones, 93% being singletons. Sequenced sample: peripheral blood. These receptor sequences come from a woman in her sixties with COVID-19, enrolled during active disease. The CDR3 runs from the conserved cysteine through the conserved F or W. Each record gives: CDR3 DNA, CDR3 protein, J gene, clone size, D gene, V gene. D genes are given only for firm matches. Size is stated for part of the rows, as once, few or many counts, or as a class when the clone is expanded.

cdr3_nt: TGTGCCATCAGTGATTTTGGGAGGGACACTGAAGCTTTCTTT; cdr3_aa: CAISDFGRDTEAFF; j_call: TRBJ1-1; clone_size: .; d_call: .; v_call: TRBV10-3
cdr3_nt: TGTGCCATCAGTGATAAGGGGATGATCGACGAGCAGTACTTC; cdr3_aa: CAISDKGMIDEQYF; j_call: TRBJ2-7; clone_size: .; d_call: .; v_call: TRBV10-3
cdr3_nt: TGTGCCAGCAGTTACGAGAGGAAATGGGAGCCCCAGCATTTT; cdr3_aa: CASSYERKWEPQHF; j_call: TRBJ1-5; clone_size: .; d_call: .; v_call: TRBV6-2/TRBV6-3
cdr3_nt: TGTGCCTGGAGTACCTCCCCGACAGACAACTATGGCTACACCTTC; cdr3_aa: CAWSTSPTDNYGYTF; j_call: TRBJ1-2; clone_size: .; d_call: .; v_call: TRBV30
cdr3_nt: TGTGCCAGCTCACCCCGACAGACAGGGTTCTATGGCTACACCTTC; cdr3_aa: CASSPRQTGFYGYTF; j_call: TRBJ1-2; clone_size: .; d_call: TRBD1; v_call: TRBV18
cdr3_nt: TGTGCCAGCAGCTTAGGCAGGGGGGAAAAACTGTTTTTT; cdr3_aa: CASSLGRGEKLFF; j_call: TRBJ1-4; clone_size: .; d_call: TRBD1; v_call: TRBV7-8
cdr3_nt: TGTGCCAGCTCACCAGAGGGACAGTCTCCGGTAAAACTGTTTTTT; cdr3_aa: CASSPEGQSPVKLFF; j_call: TRBJ1-4; clone_size: .; d_call: TRBD1; v_call: TRBV18
cdr3_nt: TGTGCCAGCAGCCAAGATAGGGCTAGCGTGGCAGATACGCAGTATTTT; cdr3_aa: CASSQDRASVADTQYF; j_call: TRBJ2-3; clone_size: .; d_call: .; v_call: TRBV3-1/TRBV3-2
cdr3_nt: TGTGCCAGCAGCCAGGTGGTGGGCACTGAAGCTTTCTTT; cdr3_aa: CASSQVVGTEAFF; j_call: TRBJ1-1; clone_size: .; d_call: .; v_call: TRBV7-6
cdr3_nt: TGTGCCGGAGGGGCGAACACCGGGGAGCTGTTTTTT; cdr3_aa: CAGGANTGELFF; j_call: TRBJ2-2; clone_size: .; d_call: .; v_call: TRBV19
cdr3_nt: TGTGCCAGCAGCTCATTAGGCAGCGAATGGGACAATGAGCAGTTCTTC; cdr3_aa: CASSSLGSEWDNEQFF; j_call: TRBJ2-1; clone_size: .; d_call: .; v_call: TRBV11-3
cdr3_nt: TGTGCCAGTAGTAACCCAGGTGGGGAGGAAAATGAAAAACTGTTTTTT; cdr3_aa: CASSNPGGEENEKLFF; j_call: TRBJ1-4; clone_size: .; d_call: .; v_call: TRBV19
cdr3_nt: TGTGCCAGCAGCTTAGTACCGGGACAGGGGAGTTCACCCCTCCACTTT; cdr3_aa: CASSLVPGQGSSPLHF; j_call: TRBJ1-6; clone_size: .; d_call: TRBD1; v_call: TRBV11-2
cdr3_nt: TGTGCCATCAGCCCGGGACAGGGGGCTGGAACTAATGAAAAACTGTTTTTT; cdr3_aa: CAISPGQGAGTNEKLFF; j_call: TRBJ1-4; clone_size: .; d_call: TRBD1; v_call: TRBV10-3
cdr3_nt: TGCGCCAGCAGCCAAGGATCCCGGGGGCAGTTCTTC; cdr3_aa: CASSQGSRGQFF; j_call: TRBJ2-1; clone_size: .; d_call: .; v_call: TRBV4-1
cdr3_nt: TGTGCCTGGAGTGGCCCCGGGACACTGAATGAGCAGTTCTTC; cdr3_aa: CAWSGPGTLNEQFF; j_call: TRBJ2-1; clone_size: .; d_call: .; v_call: TRBV30
cdr3_nt: TGTGCCACCAGCAGACGGTTGACAGGGTTGGGAGGAAACACCATATATTTT; cdr3_aa: CATSRRLTGLGGNTIYF; j_call: TRBJ1-3; clone_size: .; d_call: TRBD1; v_call: TRBV15
cdr3_nt: TGTGCCAGCAGTCCCCGACTAGCGCTAACCTACGAGCAGTACTTC; cdr3_aa: CASSPRLALTYEQYF; j_call: TRBJ2-7; clone_size: .; d_call: TRBD2; v_call: TRBV27
cdr3_nt: TGTGCCAGCAGTTACCGGGGGACTAATGAAAAACTGTTTTTT; cdr3_aa: CASSYRGTNEKLFF; j_call: TRBJ1-4; clone_size: .; d_call: .; v_call: TRBV6-6
cdr3_nt: TGCGCCAGCAGCCAGGCCTCCGGGACTTTCACCGGGGAGCTGTTTTTT; cdr3_aa: CASSQASGTFTGELFF; j_call: TRBJ2-2; clone_size: .; d_call: .; v_call: TRBV4-3
cdr3_nt: TGCGCCAGCAGCCGATGGCCTCTCCAAGAGACCCAGTACTTC; cdr3_aa: CASSRWPLQETQYF; j_call: TRBJ2-5; clone_size: .; d_call: .; v_call: TRBV4-3
cdr3_nt: TGTGCCAGCAGTGCGGGACACTATGAAGGCTACACCTTC; cdr3_aa: CASSAGHYEGYTF; j_call: TRBJ1-2; clone_size: .; d_call: .; v_call: TRBV2
cdr3_nt: TGTGCCAGCAGTGAAGACAGTCTGATCAATCAGCCCCAGCATTTT; cdr3_aa: CASSEDSLINQPQHF; j_call: TRBJ1-5; clone_size: once; d_call: .; v_call: TRBV2
cdr3_nt: TGTGCCAGCAGCCCGGGGACAGGGGTGACTGAAGCTTTCTTT; cdr3_aa: CASSPGTGVTEAFF; j_call: TRBJ1-1; clone_size: .; d_call: TRBD1; v_call: TRBV9
cdr3_nt: TGCAGCGTTGCCCAAGGGGCGGCGAACACTGAAGCTTTCTTT; cdr3_aa: CSVAQGAANTEAFF; j_call: TRBJ1-1; clone_size: .; d_call: .; v_call: TRBV29-1
cdr3_nt: TGTGCCAGCAGCCAAGAAGGAGTTAACTATGGCTACACCTTC; cdr3_aa: CASSQEGVNYGYTF; j_call: TRBJ1-2; clone_size: .; d_call: .; v_call: TRBV4-2
cdr3_nt: TGTGCCAGCAGCTTCAAAACCGGGACAGGGGGCACAGATACGCAGTATTTT; cdr3_aa: CASSFKTGTGGTDTQYF; j_call: TRBJ2-3; clone_size: once; d_call: TRBD1; v_call: TRBV13
cdr3_nt: TGTGCCAGCAGCTACAGACAGGAGCCAAACTATGGCTACACCTTC; cdr3_aa: CASSYRQEPNYGYTF; j_call: TRBJ1-2; clone_size: .; d_call: .; v_call: TRBV6-6
cdr3_nt: TGTGCCAGTAGTATGAGTAGCAATCAGCCCCAGCATTTT; cdr3_aa: CASSMSSNQPQHF; j_call: TRBJ1-5; clone_size: .; d_call: .; v_call: TRBV19
cdr3_nt: TGTGCCACCAGCAAAGGACAGGGAGGACTCGCTGAAGCTTTCTTT; cdr3_aa: CATSKGQGGLAEAFF; j_call: TRBJ1-1; clone_size: .; d_call: TRBD1; v_call: TRBV15
cdr3_nt: TGTGCCAGCGAGGGCGCTGGTGGCTACACCTTC; cdr3_aa: CASEGAGGYTF; j_call: TRBJ1-2; clone_size: .; d_call: .; v_call: TRBV5-6
cdr3_nt: TGTGCCAGCAGACGTGGCGGGGGGGCACCAGATACGCAGTATTTT; cdr3_aa: CASRRGGGAPDTQYF; j_call: TRBJ2-3; clone_size: .; d_call: TRBD2; v_call: TRBV6-5
cdr3_nt: TGTGCCATCAGTGGGGACAGGGCCACATACAATGAGCAGTTCTTC; cdr3_aa: CAISGDRATYNEQFF; j_call: TRBJ2-1; clone_size: .; d_call: TRBD1; v_call: TRBV10-3
cdr3_nt: TGTGCCAGCAGCCAAGTGGCCGGCACAGGCATCAATCAGCCCCAGCATTTT; cdr3_aa: CASSQVAGTGINQPQHF; j_call: TRBJ1-5; clone_size: .; d_call: .; v_call: TRBV4-2
cdr3_nt: TGTGCCAGCAGTCCCCACCAGACGGGAAATCGCTATGGCTACACCTTC; cdr3_aa: CASSPHQTGNRYGYTF; j_call: TRBJ1-2; clone_size: .; d_call: .; v_call: TRBV27
cdr3_nt: TGTGCCAGCAGTCCTTGGACAGGGAACACTGAAGCTTTCTTT; cdr3_aa: CASSPWTGNTEAFF; j_call: TRBJ1-1; clone_size: .; d_call: TRBD1; v_call: TRBV25-1
cdr3_nt: TGTGCCAGCAGTGAGGAGGGTAGGGTTGATGGCTACACCTTC; cdr3_aa: CASSEEGRVDGYTF; j_call: TRBJ1-2; clone_size: .; d_call: .; v_call: TRBV25-1
cdr3_nt: TGTGCCAGCAGCTTCAGTGGGGGGACTAGCGGATTTGCCGAGCAGTACTTC; cdr3_aa: CASSFSGGTSGFAEQYF; j_call: TRBJ2-7; clone_size: .; d_call: TRBD2; v_call: TRBV6-2/TRBV6-3
cdr3_nt: TGTGCCATCAGTGATTGGGACAGGGTAGAAGGTGGCTACACCTTC; cdr3_aa: CAISDWDRVEGGYTF; j_call: TRBJ1-2; clone_size: .; d_call: TRBD1; v_call: TRBV10-3
cdr3_nt: TGTGCCAGCGCGGCGGGTTACATTTACAATGAGCAGTTCTTC; cdr3_aa: CASAAGYIYNEQFF; j_call: TRBJ2-1; clone_size: .; d_call: .; v_call: TRBV2
cdr3_nt: TGTGCCAGCAGCCAAGGTTGGGCCGATTCCTACTCTAACTATGGCTACACCTTC; cdr3_aa: CASSQGWADSYSNYGYTF; j_call: TRBJ1-2; clone_size: once; d_call: .; v_call: TRBV3-1/TRBV3-2
cdr3_nt: TGCAGCGCAGGGGATGGCTACGAGCAGTACTTC; cdr3_aa: CSAGDGYEQYF; j_call: TRBJ2-7; clone_size: .; d_call: .; v_call: TRBV29-1
cdr3_nt: TGTGCCAGCAGCCAATATGGGCGGGGAAGAACATATGGCTACACCTTC; cdr3_aa: CASSQYGRGRTYGYTF; j_call: TRBJ1-2; clone_size: .; d_call: .; v_call: TRBV14
cdr3_nt: TGTGCCACCAGCAGAGAAAGGCAGGTCGTAACTGAAGCTTTCTTT; cdr3_aa: CATSRERQVVTEAFF; j_call: TRBJ1-1; clone_size: once; d_call: .; v_call: TRBV15
cdr3_nt: TGTGCCAGCAGCTTGGCCCGGGGGATACAGGGGATGAACACTGAAGCTTTCTTT; cdr3_aa: CASSLARGIQGMNTEAFF; j_call: TRBJ1-1; clone_size: once; d_call: TRBD1; v_call: TRBV5-8
cdr3_nt: TGTGCCAGCAGCTTAACGTTTTCTGCAGCGAACAATGAGCAGTTCTTC; cdr3_aa: CASSLTFSAANNEQFF; j_call: TRBJ2-1; clone_size: .; d_call: .; v_call: TRBV7-3
cdr3_nt: TGTGCCAGCAGTGACAGGCGGGGGTCCTCTAGCAATCAGCCCCAGCATTTT; cdr3_aa: CASSDRRGSSSNQPQHF; j_call: TRBJ1-5; clone_size: .; d_call: .; v_call: TRBV6-1
cdr3_nt: TGTGCCAGTAGTGCCCGACAGGCGACCTCTAGCAATCAGCCCCAGCATTTT; cdr3_aa: CASSARQATSSNQPQHF; j_call: TRBJ1-5; clone_size: .; d_call: .; v_call: TRBV19
cdr3_nt: TGTGCCAGCAGCTTAGCCCCAGGGGGTAACTATGGCTACACCTTC; cdr3_aa: CASSLAPGGNYGYTF; j_call: TRBJ1-2; clone_size: .; d_call: TRBD1; v_call: TRBV7-9
cdr3_nt: TGCGCCAGCAGCAAGTCCGGGACAGGGATATTCGGCTACACCTTC; cdr3_aa: CASSKSGTGIFGYTF; j_call: TRBJ1-2; clone_size: .; d_call: TRBD1; v_call: TRBV5-1
cdr3_nt: TGTGCCAGTAGTACCCTGACGACAGACAACTATGGCTACACCTTC; cdr3_aa: CASSTLTTDNYGYTF; j_call: TRBJ1-2; clone_size: .; d_call: .; v_call: TRBV19
cdr3_nt: TGTGCCAGCACCGAAAACGGGGAGCGATGGTCACCCCTCCACTTT; cdr3_aa: CASTENGERWSPLHF; j_call: TRBJ1-6; clone_size: .; d_call: .; v_call: TRBV6-6
cdr3_nt: TGTGCCAGTCTCCTCCTGGGGGGGACTCCCTTCTTT; cdr3_aa: CASLLLGGTPFF; j_call: TRBJ1-1; clone_size: .; d_call: .; v_call: TRBV18
cdr3_nt: TGTGCCAGCAGGGGTGGTAGCGGGCGAGCCCTTGGGTACGAGCAGTACTTC; cdr3_aa: CASRGGSGRALGYEQYF; j_call: TRBJ2-7; clone_size: .; d_call: TRBD2; v_call: TRBV2
cdr3_nt: TGTGCCAGCAGCAGGAGAGATACGCAGTATTTT; cdr3_aa: CASSRRDTQYF; j_call: TRBJ2-3; clone_size: .; d_call: .; v_call: TRBV7-2
cdr3_nt: TGTGCCAGCAGCACCCTGACAGGGGCTGGAGTGGATGAAGCTTTCTTT; cdr3_aa: CASSTLTGAGVDEAFF; j_call: TRBJ1-1; clone_size: .; d_call: TRBD1; v_call: TRBV5-4